Sequencing of this TCR beta chain was carried out in a study of shared clonotypes between healthy human individuals. Measured with immunoSEQ multiplex PCR; TCRdb has only the in-frame clones, and not every one. The table records 2 million to 2.5 million clones, approximately 90% of them present only once. The germline CDR1 and CDR2 sequences are SGDLS and YYNGEE. The CDR3 has 12 amino acids. The ends were cut back, 4 bases at V and 0 bases at J, with 3 bases in the middle. With regard to this clone: Distinct nucleotide sequences in the sample also encode this CDR3.

The source material was naive CD4+ T cells from PBMCs. The subset was: CD45RA+ positively selected. This clonotype was obtained from a man younger than 35 in good health. Some clones in this sample may be carry-over from other donors' samples. The chain links TRBV9 to TRBJ2-3; no firm D call. DNA of the CDR3: TGTGCCAGCAGCCCGAGCACAGATACGCAGTATTTT. It yields the protein CASSPSTDTQYF.